This TCR beta chain was identified during a study of shared clonotypes between healthy human individuals. The CDR3 runs to 13 residues. The germline V gene has CDR1 LNHNV and CDR2 YYDKDF (reference sequence). After removal of 8 bases from V and 0 bases from J, the junction contained 4 bases not matched to a gene. In the original analysis: Junction-only immunoSEQ sequences carried no quality scores, so filtering differed. TCRdb's copy holds only in-frame clones and misses some; the assay was immunoSEQ multiplex PCR. V, J and clone size are those of that table, while D and trimming were read from the DNA. The sample holds 1.4 million or so clones; roughly 98.5% are singletons and the top ten take over 0.3%. Comment on this clone: Its antigen is still unknown.

Notes on the study in general: Sequencing depth was expected to affect clonotype sharing among donors.

The clonotype was recovered from a man younger than 45 in good health. The chain employs TRBV15 and TRBJ2-7; TRBD1 matches 7 bases. The sample taken for sequencing was naive CD4+ T cells sorted from blood. The sample's subset: CD45RA+ positively selected. The CDR3 loop is CATGTASSYEQYF. As DNA, the CDR3 is TGTGCCACCGGGACAGCGAGCTCCTACGAGCAGTACTTC.